This TCR beta chain is from a study of blood T cell repertoires in COVID-19. Study information: The samples span acute and convalescent COVID-19 from the United States, Italy and Spain. T cells, B-cell-depleted T cells, or PBMCs supplied cDNA or gDNA.

Germline CDR1 is LGHNA and CDR2 is YNFKEQ. The CDR3 loop spans 17 amino acids. V was clipped by 0 bases and J by 4 bases; unmatched bases: 6. Under the authors' procedure: Reference gene primers were amplified, and this amplification served to estimate nucleated cell counts. Sequencing was performed with immunoSEQ multiplex PCR; in TCRdb, only in-frame clones are kept and a portion is missing. That table is the source of V, J and clone size, and D and trimming were worked out from the DNA. Among approximately 89,000 clones listed, more than 75% were seen once. V usage is TRBV4-2 and J usage is TRBJ2-3, with 11 bases matching TRBD2. The material sequenced was peripheral blood. This clonotype originated in a woman aged 70-85 years with acute or convalescent COVID-19. CDR3 DNA: TGTGCCAGCAGCCAAGACCCTAGCGGGGGGTACCCAGATACGCAGTATTTT. It yields the protein CASSQDPSGGYPDTQYF.